This TCR beta chain was observed in a study of T cells in Graves' hyperthyroidism and ophthalmopathy. Study background: Peripheral blood was obtained at initial diagnosis, preceding any treatment.

On this clonotype itself: The antigen remains undetermined.

Uncontrolled infection, other autoimmune disease, pregnancy or lactation led to exclusion. Germline CDR1 reads DFQATT; CDR2 reads SNEGSKA (reference sequence). V lost 6 bases, J lost 4 bases, and 10 bases lay in between. CDR3 length: 12 residues. Study-level points and caveats: Blood also carried most thyroid clonotypes expanded above 0.001.

Amplified TCR beta CDR3 regions came from RNA transcripts. RT-PCR in the first round (using the HTBI primer set) targeted the TCR CDR3. TCRdb fed the multiplex PCR reads into MiXCR, producing one record per CDR3 protein. The sample lists roughly 700,000 distinct CDR3 sequences; approximately 15% were seen once. Sequenced: blood. The receptor was isolated from a woman aged 18-35 years with Graves' hyperthyroidism. The chain is built from TRBV20-1 and TRBJ2-1; D call uncertain. The CDR3 reads CSAPDLYNEQFF. CDR3 sequence (DNA): TGCAGTGCCCCCGATCTGTACAATGAGCAGTTCTTC.